This T cell receptor beta chain came from a study of a mutant IDH1 vaccine in newly diagnosed glioma. Overall study: Antecedent treatment encompassed radiotherapy, temozolomide, or their combination; the majority received both.

General observations from the study: Of the patients, 80% to 95% had vaccine-induced immune responses. Apparently, pseudoprogression bore no relation to changes among the top peripheral T cell clonotypes.

Sequencing was performed with immunoSEQ multiplex PCR; in TCRdb, only in-frame clones are kept and a portion is missing. Here the sample spans around 65,000 clones, around 83% being singletons. The time point: week 47, end of study. The vaccine gave 300 ug of a 20-mer mutant IDH1 peptide subcutaneously per dose. A note on this clone: No antigen is known for it.

Germline CDR1 and CDR2: LNHDA and SQIVND (reference sequence). This CDR3 contains 15 residues. J lost 9 bases, V lost 6 bases, and 10 bases had no gene match. The chain combines TRBV19 with TRBJ1-6, with 8 bases lining up with TRBD1. This specimen consisted of PBMCs, obtained from a glioma patient whose treatment included an IDH1 peptide vaccine. The sequence came from a man aged 25 to 40 with glioma. CDR3: CASSPRQGISSPLHF. The DNA of the CDR3 is TGTGCCAGTAGCCCCCGACAGGGGATTTCTTCACCCCTCCACTTT.